A selection of T cell receptor beta chains follows, all from one sample in a study of CD8 T cells in Susac syndrome. TCRdb re-derived calls from the immunoSEQ multiplex PCR reads in MiXCR, one entry per CDR3 protein. The table includes tens of thousands of distinct CDR3 sequences, just under 95% detected once. Material: CD8+ T cells from PBMCs. These receptors were taken from a human donor in good health. Each CDR3 is given with its conserved first and last residue. D genes are given only for firm matches. Where a row states a size, it is once, few, many or the class of an expanded clone; other rows omit it.

d_call	v_call	j_call	clone_size	cdr3_nt	cdr3_aa
NA	TRBV27	TRBJ1-5	NA	TGTGCCAGCAGTCCCAGTGTTGGTAATAGCAATCAGCCCCAGCATTTT	CASSPSVGNSNQPQHF
TRBD1	TRBV6-5	TRBJ2-5	NA	TGTGCCAGCAGTTTTGTCCGGGACAGGGGGCAGGAAGAGACCCAGTACTTC	CASSFVRDRGQEETQYF
NA	TRBV24-1	TRBJ2-1	once	TGTGCCACCAGTGCAAACGGCCACAATGAGCAGTTCTTC	CATSANGHNEQFF
NA	TRBV7-2	TRBJ1-2	NA	TGTGCCAGCAGCTTAGGCTTGATGAACTATGGCTACACCTTC	CASSLGLMNYGYTF
TRBD2	TRBV7-2	TRBJ2-3	NA	TGTGCCAGCAGCCTCTTGCCTAGCGGGGGGGCAGATACGCAGTATTTT	CASSLLPSGGADTQYF
TRBD1	TRBV6-1	TRBJ1-5	few	TGTGCCAGCAGTCCGTCCCGGGACAGGGGACTCAATCAGCCCCAGCATTTT	CASSPSRDRGLNQPQHF
NA	TRBV7-8	TRBJ2-5	NA	TGTGCCAGCAGCTTAAAGTCGGACTCCTACCAAGAGACCCAGTACTTC	CASSLKSDSYQETQYF
NA	TRBV7-2	TRBJ2-2	NA	TGTGCCAGCAGCCCGCAGGGACGGGAGCTGTTTTTT	CASSPQGRELFF
TRBD1	TRBV20-1	TRBJ2-7	NA	TGCAGAGCATGGTCGGGGACAGGCTTCGGCGAGCAGTACTTC	CRAWSGTGFGEQYF
NA	TRBV12-3/TRBV12-4	TRBJ2-1	NA	TGTGCCAGCAGTGGGAACTACAATGAGCAGTTCTTC	CASSGNYNEQFF
TRBD2	TRBV5-1	TRBJ2-1	NA	TGCGCCAGCAGCCCCTACACGGGACTAGCGGAGAATGAGCAGTTCTTC	CASSPYTGLAENEQFF
NA	TRBV27	TRBJ1-1	NA	TGTGCCAGCAGTTTATGGGGTCTTAACACTGAAGCTTTCTTT	CASSLWGLNTEAFF
NA	TRBV27	TRBJ1-2	NA	TGTGCCAGCAGTTTAAAGAGAGGGATCCGGTATGGCTACACCTTC	CASSLKRGIRYGYTF
TRBD2	TRBV20-1	TRBJ2-3	few	TGCAGTGCTAGAAAAGATGGACTAGCGGGATGGTCAGATACGCAGTATTTT	CSARKDGLAGWSDTQYF
TRBD1	TRBV4-3	TRBJ1-2	NA	TGCGCCAGCAGCCAAGCTCGAGGGACAGGCTATGGCTACACCTTC	CASSQARGTGYGYTF
TRBD2	TRBV9	TRBJ2-5	NA	TGTGCCAGCAGCGCTGGGACTAGCGGGCGCCAAGAGACCCAGTACTTC	CASSAGTSGRQETQYF
NA	TRBV12-3/TRBV12-4	TRBJ1-5	NA	TGTGCCAGCCATTCGGCGGAATATAGCAATCAGCCCCAGCATTTT	CASHSAEYSNQPQHF
TRBD2	TRBV7-9	TRBJ2-1	NA	TGTGCCAGCAGCTTAGCGATAGCGGGGGGAAAGTTCTTC	CASSLAIAGGKFF
TRBD2	TRBV27	TRBJ2-1	NA	TGTGCCAGCAGCTTTGGCGGCGGACTAGCGCTTAATGAGCAGTTCTTC	CASSFGGGLALNEQFF
TRBD1	TRBV7-2	TRBJ2-5	NA	TGTGCCAGCAGCTTGGACAGGGGAGAAGAGACCCAGTACTTC	CASSLDRGEETQYF
NA	TRBV7-8	TRBJ1-5	NA	TGTGCCAGCAGCTTAAGTTTAGGGGGTACGGGTCAGCCCCAGCATTTT	CASSLSLGGTGQPQHF
TRBD1	TRBV6-5	TRBJ2-7	NA	TGTGCCAGCAGTTACTCCCGGACAGGGACCTCTCAAGTCGAGCAGTACTTC	CASSYSRTGTSQVEQYF
NA	TRBV4-3	TRBJ2-1	few	TGCGCCAGCAGCCAAGTTGAGGGGAGCTCCTACAATGAGCAGTTCTTC	CASSQVEGSSYNEQFF
TRBD2	TRBV2	TRBJ2-5	NA	TGTGCCAGCAAAACTAGCGGGCCACAAGAGACCCAGTACTTC	CASKTSGPQETQYF
NA	TRBV20-1	TRBJ1-5	NA	TGCAGTGCTAGACCTTACGACAGAGGCAATCAGCCCCAGCATTTT	CSARPYDRGNQPQHF
NA	TRBV5-6	TRBJ2-5	NA	TGTGCCAGCAGCTTGGGAGGGCGAGAGACCCAGTACTTC	CASSLGGRETQYF
NA	TRBV9	TRBJ2-5	NA	TGTGCCAGCAGCCTATTGGGCGCCGGGGAGACCCAGTACTTC	CASSLLGAGETQYF
NA	TRBV4-2	TRBJ2-3	NA	TGTGCCAGCAGCATAGTCACAGATACGCAGTATTTT	CASSIVTDTQYF
TRBD1	TRBV20-1	TRBJ1-2	NA	TGCAGTGCCTGGAGGACAGGGGGCGGCTATGGCTACACCTTC	CSAWRTGGGYGYTF
NA	TRBV5-1	TRBJ2-2	NA	TGCGCCAGCAGCTTGGCCGAGTTCAGGAGGGCCAGCACCGGGGAGCTGTTTTTT	CASSLAEFRRASTGELFF
TRBD1	TRBV9	TRBJ1-1	once	TGTGCCAGCAGCGTTCACCGGGACAGCTTGAACACTGAAGCTTTCTTT	CASSVHRDSLNTEAFF